Included here is one T cell receptor (beta chain) sequence, with context. What it binds is not known. Each CDR3 protein is one row after TCRdb ran MiXCR on the 5' RACE reads. Here the sample spans about 6,000 distinct CDR3 sequences, roughly three fifths being singletons. Trimming left V 2 bases short and J 4 bases short, with 14 bases between. The CDR3 loop spans 15 amino acids. Germline V gene lookup returns CDR1 DFQATT and CDR2 SNEGSKA (reference sequence). Notes on the study in general: Tumor Tregs overlapped most with tumor, then blood, naive CD4+ cells.

Naive CD4+ cells had CD25+ Tregs removed. Specimen: naive CD4+ T cells sorted from blood. Subset here: naive CD4+ T cells, CD4+CD45RA+CD25-. The TCR sequence derives from a female donor with breast cancer. The rearrangement uses TRBV20-1 and TRBJ1-4; D perhaps matches TRBD1 (5 bases). The CDR3 sequence is CSARKTQGGNEKLFF. The CDR3, as DNA: TGCAGTGCTAGAAAGACCCAGGGAGGTAATGAAAAACTGTTTTTT.